The sequence of this TCR beta chain was determined in a study of control samples from healthy donors and cancer patients. Measured with immunoSEQ multiplex PCR; TCRdb has only the in-frame clones, and not every one. Of 150,000 to 200,000 clones in the sample, roughly 88% were seen once. The ends lost 4 bases at V and 5 bases at J; junction bases unmatched: 6. This CDR3 spans 14 amino acids. Germline V gives CDR1 MGHRA, CDR2 YSYEKL. The receptor was isolated from a young man in good health. The chain links TRBV4-1 to TRBJ1-1, with 8 positions matching TRBD1. Specimen: blood. In nucleotides, the CDR3 is TGCGCCAGCAGCCTAACCAGGGGGCGGACTGAAGCTTTCTTT. Protein: CASSLTRGRTEAFF.